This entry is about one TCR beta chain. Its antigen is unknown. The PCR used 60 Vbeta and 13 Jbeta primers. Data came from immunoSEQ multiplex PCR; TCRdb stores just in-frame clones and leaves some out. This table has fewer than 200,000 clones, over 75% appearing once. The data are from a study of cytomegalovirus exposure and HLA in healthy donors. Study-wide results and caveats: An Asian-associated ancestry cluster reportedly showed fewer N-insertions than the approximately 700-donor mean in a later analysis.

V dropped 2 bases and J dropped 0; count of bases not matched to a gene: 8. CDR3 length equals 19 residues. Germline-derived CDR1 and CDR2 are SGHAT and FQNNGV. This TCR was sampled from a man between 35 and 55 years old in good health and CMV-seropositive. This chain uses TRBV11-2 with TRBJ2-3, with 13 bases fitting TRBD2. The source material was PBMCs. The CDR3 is CASSLHRTSGRVSTDTQYF. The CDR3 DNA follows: TGTGCCAGCAGCTTACACCGGACTAGCGGGAGAGTTAGCACAGATACGCAGTATTTT. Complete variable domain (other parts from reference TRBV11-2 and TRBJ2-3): EAGVAQSPRYKIIEKRQSVAFWCNPISGHATLYWYQQILGQGPKLLIQFQNNGVVDDSQLPKDRFSAERLKGVDSTLKIQPAKLEDSAVYLCASSLHRTSGRVSTDTQYFGPGTRLTVL.